The 5 T cell receptor beta chains below come from one sample, sequenced in a study of T cell repertoires in cytomegalovirus infection. TCRdb re-called the reads through MiXCR, storing one row per CDR3 protein. The sample gives roughly 570,000 distinct CDR3 sequences, just under 40% of which show up once; more than 40% is in the top ten. No cognate antigen is known for these TCRs. The material sequenced was cultured PBMCs, taken from culture after CMV antigen stimulation. The receptors derive from a human donor in good health (CMV status not recorded). Some clones in this sample may be carry-over from other donors' samples.

The rearrangement uses TRBV5-1 and TRBJ2-6, with 10 nucleotides matching TRBD2. Germline V lookup: CDR1 SGHRS, CDR2 YFSETQ. The CDR3 is 17 residues long. Trimming removed 5 bases from V and 0 bases from J; junction bases left unmatched: 5. CDR3 amino acids: CASSLAGGVSGANVLTF. The CDR3, as DNA: TGCGCCAGCAGTTTAGCGGGGGGAGTCTCTGGGGCCAACGTCCTGACTTTC.

This sequence joins TRBV2 and TRBJ1-3; D call uncertain. CDR1 SNHLY and CDR2 FYNNEI come from the germline V gene. The V and J ends lost 6 bases and 4 bases respectively, with 10 bases between them. This CDR3 comprises 13 residues. CDR3 sequence reads: CASRGDTGNTIYF. The CDR3 DNA follows: TGTGCCAGCAGGGGCGATACGGGAAACACCATATATTTT.

V gene TRBV7-4 combines with J gene TRBJ1-1, with a possible D match to TRBD1 (6 bases). The V and J ends lost 6 bases and 4 bases respectively, with 15 bases between them. This CDR3 comprises 14 residues. Germline V lookup: CDR1 SGHVT, CDR2 SQSDAQ. The CDR3 coding sequence is TGTGCCAGCAGTCCACAGGGATTGGCCACTGAAGCTTTCTTT. Its protein is CASSPQGLATEAFF.

The CDR3 coding sequence is TGTGCCAGCAGCTTAGATAAGGGCGGAGCAGATACGCAGTATTTT. This encodes CASSLDKGGADTQYF. This chain joins TRBV7-2 and TRBJ2-3; the D is unclear. From germline, CDR1 is SGHTA and CDR2 FQGNSA. V lost 1 base and J 4 bases, leaving 12 bases between the germline ends. The CDR3 runs 15 residues. The variable domain in full, with the rest retrieved from reference TRBV7-2 and TRBJ2-3, is GAGVSQSPSNKVTEKGKDVELRCDPISGHTALYWYRQSLGQGLEFLIYFQGNSAPDKSGLPSDRFSAERTGGSVSTLTIQRTQQEDSAVYLCASSLDKGGADTQYFGPGTRLTVL.

A single count supports this clonotype. The rearrangement joins TRBV4-3 to TRBJ2-1; possibly TRBD1 for D (5 bases). CDR3 length equals 13 residues. Trimming removed 1 base at V and 10 bases at J, with 11 bases between. The germline V gene has CDR1 LGHNA and CDR2 YSLEER. The CDR3, as DNA: TGCGCCAGCAGCCAAGTTATAAGGGGCGAGCAGTTCTTC. Residues: CASSQVIRGEQFF.